This T cell receptor (beta chain) was sequenced in a study of cytomegalovirus exposure and HLA in healthy donors. The wider study: A data release that came early held approximately 92 million unique TCRs from HLA-typed donors. Findings of the study overall: Trimming of TCR beta V- and J-genes showed a link, identified in a later analysis, to a missense DCLRE1C variant. The investigators catalogued about 170 TCR beta chains as cytomegalovirus-associated. Analysis performed later showed TCR beta chains linked to HLA being more clonally expanded than equally common others.

The PCR contained 60 Vbeta and 13 Jbeta primers. The data were produced by immunoSEQ multiplex PCR, yet TCRdb's version contains in-frame clones alone and is incomplete. The table includes about 84,000 clones, 63% detected once. The CDR3 has 13 amino acids. Trimming removed 0 bases at V and 4 bases at J, with 8 bases between. Germline CDR1 SGHRS, CDR2 YFSETQ. Regarding this clone: The antigen is unknown.

J is TRBJ2-7 and V is TRBV5-1, with D possibly being TRBD2 (6 bases). Specimen: PBMCs. The sequence derives from a woman aged 40 to 50 in good health and CMV-seropositive. DNA for the CDR3: TGCGCCAGCAGCTTGGGCGGGGAATACGAGCAGTACTTC. Amino acids: CASSLGGEYEQYF.